These 18 T cell receptor beta chains were sequenced from one sample in a study of metastatic and nonmetastatic thyroid tumors. TCRdb re-analyzed the PCR reads using MiXCR. The data contain 31,000 or so clones, approximately 17% of them singletons. Each patient came to thyroid surgery without any prior treatment (of any kind). The sequenced material came from blood. These receptors originate from a female donor with papillary thyroid cancer or a benign thyroid nodule (not recorded which). Some clones in this sample may be carry-over from other donors' samples.

Many counts were recorded for this clone. The rearrangement links TRBV7-7 to TRBJ2-1, with 13 bases that match TRBD2. This CDR3 is 20 amino acids long. The germline V gene encodes CDR1 SSHAT and CDR2 FNYEAQ (reference sequence). V was pared by 5 bases and J by 0 bases, with 13 bases of the junction left unmatched. The CDR3 nucleotides are TGTGCCAGCAGCGGTTCAACGGAACTAGCGGGGGGGCGCTCCTACAATGAGCAGTTCTTC. Its translation is CASSGSTELAGGRSYNEQFF.

With regard to this clone: Since a much larger clone is just one base distant, this may be a read error. V is TRBV20-1 and J is TRBJ2-5; D might be TRBD1 (6 bases). This CDR3 region has 15 residues. Germline CDR1 reads DFQATT; CDR2 reads SNEGSKA (reference sequence). The DNA for the CDR3 is TGCAGTGCTAGTGGGACACGTGGTTACCAAGATACCCAGTACTTC. It is translated as CSASGTRGYQDTQYF.

In this sample, this clone turned up many times. J is TRBJ1-5 and V is TRBV4-1; D possibly corresponds to TRBD1 (5 bases). The CDR3 has 15 residues. Germline CDR1 MGHRA, CDR2 YSYEKL. V gave up 4 bases and J gave up 0 bases, with 10 bases separating them. For the CDR3, the DNA is TGCGCCAGCAGCCCAGACAGTTATAGCAATCAGCCCCAGCATTTT. Translated: CASSPDSYSNQPQHF.

This clone has at least ten counts. This chain uses TRBV4-2 with TRBJ2-2; D gene ambiguous. The V and J ends lost 0 bases and 1 base respectively, with 9 bases between them. Germline V gene sequence: CDR1 LGHNA, CDR2 YNFKEQ. This CDR3 is 16 amino acids long. DNA for the CDR3: TGTGCCAGCAGCCAAGACCTCGACGGGAACACCGGGGAGCTGTTTTTT. It encodes CASSQDLDGNTGELFF.

This clone occurred many times. The chain combines TRBV5-4 with TRBJ1-2; unclear D gene. V gave up 0 bases and J gave up 8 bases, with 11 bases separating them. Germline assignment: CDR1 SGHNT and CDR2 YYREEE (reference sequence). The length of the CDR3 is 13 residues. CDR3 bases: TGTGCCAGCAGCTTGGACGCGAGCTCCGGCTACACCTTC. Translating it yields CASSLDASSGYTF.

This clone was counted at least ten times. This chain uses TRBV11-1 with TRBJ2-2, with D possibly TRBD1 on 6 matching bases. CDR3 length: 14 amino acids. Germline V gene sequence: CDR1 SGHAT, CDR2 FQDESV (reference sequence). CDR3 coding DNA: TGTCCTATAAGGGGGATAGCGATAACCGGGGAGCTGTTTTTT. Translation gives CPIRGIAITGELFF.

This chain uses TRBV7-6 with TRBJ1-1, with D tentatively TRBD1 (6 bases). V gave up 7 bases and J gave up 7 bases, with 19 bases separating them. CDR1 SGHVS and CDR2 FNYEAQ come from the germline V gene. The CDR3 runs 14 residues. The CDR3 DNA sequence: TGTGCCAGCATTTCAGACGGGGGGGCCGGTGAAGCTTTCTTT. Amino acids: CASISDGGAGEAFF.

This clone was seen only a few times. The chain has TRBV5-4 and TRBJ2-5, with TRBD2 identical over 10 bases. CDR1 and CDR2 from the germline V gene are SGHNT and YYREEE (reference sequence). This CDR3 spans 17 amino acids. The V and J ends lost 0 bases and 5 bases, in that order; junction bases with no gene match: 10. CDR3 amino acids: CASSLGGVAGGGETQYF. DNA of the CDR3: TGTGCCAGCAGCTTGGGCGGTGTAGCGGGGGGCGGGGAGACCCAGTACTTC.

V usage is TRBV20-1 and J usage is TRBJ2-1; 7 bases agree with TRBD2. Germline loops: CDR1 DFQATT, CDR2 SNEGSKA (reference sequence). This CDR3 spans 13 amino acids. V shed 3 bases, J shed 8 bases, and the junction held 7 bases outside the gene matches. The DNA for the CDR3 is TGCAGTGCTAGGACTAGCTGTTACCATGAGCAGTTCTTC. Its protein is CSARTSCYHEQFF.

This clone is termed medium-sized. The V call is TRBV27, the J call TRBJ2-7; the match to TRBD2 covers 12 bases. CDR3 length equals 16 residues. Germline V gene sequence: CDR1 MNHEY, CDR2 SMNVEV (reference sequence). Trimming removed 3 bases from V and 4 bases from J; junction bases left unmatched: 7. The CDR3 region has the DNA TGTGCCAGCAGTTTGGGACTAGCGGGTCCCCCATACGAGCAGTACTTC. Protein: CASSLGLAGPPYEQYF.

In regard to this clone: Its ends do not fully match the called genes, so a read error is possible. This chain connects TRBV5-1 to TRBJ2-3; D uncertain. Germline CDR1 and CDR2: SGHRS and YFSETQ. CDR3 size: 13 residues. The CDR3 spells CASSWYSTYTQYF. The CDR3, as DNA: TGCGCCAGCAGCTGGTACAGCACATATACGCAGTATTTT.

V gene TRBV10-3 combines with J gene TRBJ2-2; D not resolved. The CDR3 has 14 residues. Germline V CDR1 and CDR2: ENHRY, SYGVKD. V was cut by 7 bases and J by 2 bases, with 11 bases left in between. The CDR3 DNA sequence: TGTGCCATCATTCGAGACACCAACACCGGGGAGCTGTTTTTT. Translated: CAIIRDTNTGELFF.

This clone has more than one count but fewer than ten. Just one base apart from a much larger clone, this may be a read error. The rearrangement uses TRBV29-1 and TRBJ1-2, with 8 bases that match TRBD1. Germline loops: CDR1 SQVTM, CDR2 ANQGSEA. V shed 2 bases and J 8 bases; nucleotides not matched to a gene: 4. This CDR3 is 12 amino acids long. CDR3 in amino acids: CSVERDRYGYTF. The CDR3 nucleotides are TGCAGCGTTGAAAGGGACAGGTACGGCTACACCTTC.

This clone is medium-sized within its sample. The chain couples TRBV6-1 to TRBJ2-7, with a tentative D call TRBD1 (7 bases). This CDR3 is built from 15 residues. Germline assignment: CDR1 MNHNS and CDR2 SASEGT. V gave up 6 bases and J gave up 7 bases, with 22 bases separating them. The CDR3 DNA reads TGTGCCAGCAGGGCGGAGGGGGCGCCTTCAGTGGAGCAGTACTTC. It translates to CASRAEGAPSVEQYF.

This clone was seen many times. V is TRBV20-1 and J is TRBJ2-1; the match to TRBD1 covers 9 bases. In germline, CDR1 is DFQATT, CDR2 SNEGSKA (reference sequence). J was trimmed by 3 bases and V by 0 bases; bases with no gene match: 9. The CDR3 runs 17 residues. The CDR3 loop is CSARDLEGDRDYNEQFF. CDR3 nucleotide sequence: TGCAGTGCTAGAGATCTGGAGGGGGACAGGGACTACAATGAGCAGTTCTTC.

This clone occurred many times. V usage is TRBV5-1 and J usage is TRBJ2-7; D is perhaps TRBD2 (7 bases). The CDR3 loop spans 14 amino acids. Germline CDR1 SGHRS, CDR2 YFSETQ. Trimming cost V 6 bases and J 7 bases, with 20 bases left between them. The DNA of the CDR3 is TGCGCCAGCACAGAACCCGGGGGGCCCCTAGAGCAGTACTTC. Translated: CASTEPGGPLEQYF.

In its sample, this clone was seen many times. The chain has TRBV4-3 and TRBJ2-1; the match to TRBD2 covers 8 bases. Losses at the gene ends were 0 bases for V and 9 bases for J; bases not matched to a gene: 10. Germline V gene data show CDR1 as LGHNA and CDR2 as YSLEER. CDR3 size: 16 residues. The CDR3 DNA follows: TGCGCCAGCAGCCAAGATGTGAGCGGGAGCGGGGGTGAGCAGTTCTTC. Translation gives CASSQDVSGSGGEQFF.

This clone is judged medium-sized. This rearrangement joins TRBV6-1 to TRBJ1-5; tentative D call: TRBD1 (5 bases). V lost 2 bases, J lost 7 bases, and 9 bases lay in between. The length of the CDR3 is 13 residues. The germline CDR1 and CDR2 sequences are MNHNS and SASEGT. For the CDR3, the DNA is TGTGCCAGCAGTGAACAAAGGGACCAGCCCCAGCATTTT. Encoded protein: CASSEQRDQPQHF.